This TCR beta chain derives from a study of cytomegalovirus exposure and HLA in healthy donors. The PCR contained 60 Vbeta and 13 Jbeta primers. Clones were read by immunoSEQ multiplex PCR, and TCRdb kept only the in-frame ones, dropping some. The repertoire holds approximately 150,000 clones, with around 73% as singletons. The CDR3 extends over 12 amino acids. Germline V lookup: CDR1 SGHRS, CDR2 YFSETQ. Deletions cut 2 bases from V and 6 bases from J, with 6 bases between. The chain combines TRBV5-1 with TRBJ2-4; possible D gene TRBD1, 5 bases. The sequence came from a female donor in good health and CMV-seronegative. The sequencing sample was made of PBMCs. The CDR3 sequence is CASSFDRNIQYF. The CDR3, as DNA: TGCGCCAGCAGCTTCGACAGAAACATTCAGTACTTC.